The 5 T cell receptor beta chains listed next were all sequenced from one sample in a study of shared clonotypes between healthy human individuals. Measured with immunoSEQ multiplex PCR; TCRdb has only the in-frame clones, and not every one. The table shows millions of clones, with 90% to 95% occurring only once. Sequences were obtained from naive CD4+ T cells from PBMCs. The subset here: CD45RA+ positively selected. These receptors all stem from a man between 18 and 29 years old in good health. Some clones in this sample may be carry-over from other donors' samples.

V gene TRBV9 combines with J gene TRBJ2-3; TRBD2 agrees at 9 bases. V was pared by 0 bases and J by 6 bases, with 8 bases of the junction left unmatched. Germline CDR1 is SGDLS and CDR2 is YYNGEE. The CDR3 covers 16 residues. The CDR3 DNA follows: TGTGCCAGCAGCGTAGGTAGCGGGAGTTTGACGGATACGCAGTATTTT. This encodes CASSVGSGSLTDTQYF.

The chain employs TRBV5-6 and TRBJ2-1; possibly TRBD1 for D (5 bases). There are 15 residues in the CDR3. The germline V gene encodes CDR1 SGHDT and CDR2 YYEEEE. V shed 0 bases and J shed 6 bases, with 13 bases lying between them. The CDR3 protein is CASSLGAQGSNEQFF. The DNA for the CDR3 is TGTGCCAGCAGCTTGGGCGCTCAGGGAAGCAATGAGCAGTTCTTC. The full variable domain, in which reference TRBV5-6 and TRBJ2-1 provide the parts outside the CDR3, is DAGVTQSPTHLIKTRGQQVTLRCSPKSGHDTVSWYQQALGQGPQFIFQYYEEEERQRGNFPDRFSGHQFPNYSSELNVNALLLGDSALYLCASSLGAQGSNEQFFGPGTRLTVL.

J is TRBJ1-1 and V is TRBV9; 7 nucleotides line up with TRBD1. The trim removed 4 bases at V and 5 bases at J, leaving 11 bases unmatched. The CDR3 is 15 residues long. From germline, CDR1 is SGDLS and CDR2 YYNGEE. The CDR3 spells CASSPLPRQGTEAFF. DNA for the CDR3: TGTGCCAGCAGCCCCCTTCCCCGACAGGGAACTGAAGCTTTCTTT.

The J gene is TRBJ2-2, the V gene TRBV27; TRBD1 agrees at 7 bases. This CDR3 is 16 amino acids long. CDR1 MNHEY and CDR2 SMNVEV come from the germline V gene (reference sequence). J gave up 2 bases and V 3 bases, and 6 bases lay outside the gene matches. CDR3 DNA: TGTGCCAGCAGTTTCCTTTGGGACAGTAACACCGGGGAGCTGTTTTTT. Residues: CASSFLWDSNTGELFF.

The CDR3 DNA reads TGTGCCAGTAGTATAAGGGCCCTGGGACACTACAATGAGCAGTTCTTC. It encodes CASSIRALGHYNEQFF. This chain links TRBV19 with TRBJ2-1; D is perhaps TRBD1 (6 bases). This CDR3 has 16 residues. Germline V CDR1 and CDR2: LNHDA, SQIVND (reference sequence). Trimming left V 2 bases short and J 3 bases short, with 14 bases between.